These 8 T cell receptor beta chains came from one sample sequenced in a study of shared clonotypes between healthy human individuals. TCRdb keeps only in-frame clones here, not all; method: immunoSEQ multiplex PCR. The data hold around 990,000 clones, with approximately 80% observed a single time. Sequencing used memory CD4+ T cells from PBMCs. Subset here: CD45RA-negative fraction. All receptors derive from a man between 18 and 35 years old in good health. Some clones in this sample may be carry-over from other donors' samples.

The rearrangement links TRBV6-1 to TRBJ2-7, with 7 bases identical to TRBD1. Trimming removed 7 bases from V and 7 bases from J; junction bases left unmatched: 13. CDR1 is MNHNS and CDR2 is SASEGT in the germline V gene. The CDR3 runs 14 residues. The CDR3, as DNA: TGTGCCAGCACTAGACAGGGCTCCTTGGGGGAGCAGTACTTC. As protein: CASTRQGSLGEQYF.

The CDR3 DNA follows: TGTGCCTGGGGGGTTTTGGGCCTACGGGGCGAGCAGTACTTC. Amino acids: CAWGVLGLRGEQYF. V gene TRBV30 combines with J gene TRBJ2-7; possible D gene TRBD2, 5 bases. This CDR3 is 14 amino acids long. The V gene lost 5 bases and the J gene lost 6 bases, with 20 bases spanning the gap. CDR1 and CDR2 from the germline V gene are GTSNPN and SVGIG (reference sequence). Based on the CDR3 plus reference TRBV30 and TRBJ2-7, the full variable domain is SQTIHQWPATLVQPVGSPLSLECTVEGTSNPNLYWYRQAAGRGLQLLFYSVGIGQISSEVPQNLSASRPQDRQFILSSKKLLLSDSGFYLCAWGVLGLRGEQYFGPGTRLTVT.

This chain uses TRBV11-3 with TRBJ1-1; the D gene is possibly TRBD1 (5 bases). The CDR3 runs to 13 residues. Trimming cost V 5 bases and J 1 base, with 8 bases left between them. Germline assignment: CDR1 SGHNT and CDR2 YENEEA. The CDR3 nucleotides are TGTGCCAGCAGCATACAGGAGAACACTGAAGCTTTCTTT. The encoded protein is CASSIQENTEAFF.

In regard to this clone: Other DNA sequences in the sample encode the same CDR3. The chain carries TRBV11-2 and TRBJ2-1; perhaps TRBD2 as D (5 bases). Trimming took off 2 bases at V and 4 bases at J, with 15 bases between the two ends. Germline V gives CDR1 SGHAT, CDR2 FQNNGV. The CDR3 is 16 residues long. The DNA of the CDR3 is TGTGCCAGCAGCTTAAGGCTAGCTAAGGTTTACAATGAGCAGTTCTTC. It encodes CASSLRLAKVYNEQFF.

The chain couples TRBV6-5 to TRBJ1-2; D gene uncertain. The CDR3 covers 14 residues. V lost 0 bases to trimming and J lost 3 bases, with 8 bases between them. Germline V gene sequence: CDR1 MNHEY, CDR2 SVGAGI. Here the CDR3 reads CASSYSAGDYGYTF. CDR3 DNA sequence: TGTGCCAGCAGTTACTCGGCGGGAGACTATGGCTACACCTTC.

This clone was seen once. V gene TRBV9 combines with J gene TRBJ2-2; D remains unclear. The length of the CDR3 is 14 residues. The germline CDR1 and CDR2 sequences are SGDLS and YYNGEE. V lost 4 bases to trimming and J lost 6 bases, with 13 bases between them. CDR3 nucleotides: TGTGCCAGCAGCCCAGACCCCCAGGCCGGGGAGCTGTTTTTT. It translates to CASSPDPQAGELFF.

The CDR3 nucleotides read TGTGCCAGCAGCTTAACACTAGCGGAGGAGACCCAGTACTTC. Its protein is CASSLTLAEETQYF. This chain joins TRBV7-2 and TRBJ2-5, with 8 bases lining up with TRBD2. Germline assignment: CDR1 SGHTA and CDR2 FQGNSA. The CDR3 extends over 14 amino acids. Losses at the gene ends were 2 bases for V and 5 bases for J; bases not matched to a gene: 4.

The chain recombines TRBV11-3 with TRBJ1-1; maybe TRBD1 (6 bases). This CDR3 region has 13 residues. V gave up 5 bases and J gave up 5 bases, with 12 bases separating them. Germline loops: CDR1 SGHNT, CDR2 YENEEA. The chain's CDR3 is CASSNQRGTEAFF. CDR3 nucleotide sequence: TGTGCCAGCAGCAACCAGAGGGGGACTGAAGCTTTCTTT.